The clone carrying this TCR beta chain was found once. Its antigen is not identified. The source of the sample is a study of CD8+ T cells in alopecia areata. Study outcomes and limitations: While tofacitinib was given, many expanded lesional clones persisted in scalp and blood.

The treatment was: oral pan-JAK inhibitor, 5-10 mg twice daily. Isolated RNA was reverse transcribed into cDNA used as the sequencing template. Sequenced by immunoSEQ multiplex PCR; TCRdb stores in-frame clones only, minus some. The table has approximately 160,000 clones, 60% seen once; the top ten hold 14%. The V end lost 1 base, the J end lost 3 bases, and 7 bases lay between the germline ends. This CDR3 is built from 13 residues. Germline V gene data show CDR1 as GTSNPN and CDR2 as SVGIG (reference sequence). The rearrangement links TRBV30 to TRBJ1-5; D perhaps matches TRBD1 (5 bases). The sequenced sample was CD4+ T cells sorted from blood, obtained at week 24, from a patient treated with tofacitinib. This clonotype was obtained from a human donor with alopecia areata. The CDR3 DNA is TGTGCCTGGAGTGGGGGGGTCAATCAGCCCCAGCATTTT. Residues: CAWSGGVNQPQHF.